The TCR beta chain under discussion was sequenced for a study of cytomegalovirus exposure and HLA in healthy donors. Study background: Sequencing of some 190 million T cells in an earlier analysis found around 100 million unique TCR beta sequences.

To note about this clone: The target antigen is unknown.

60 Vbeta and 13 Jbeta primers were used in PCR. The protocol was immunoSEQ multiplex PCR, while the TCRdb copy is restricted to in-frame clones and leaves out a portion. This sample has under 90,000 clones; 70% to 90% occur once, and the top ten carry 2% to 2.5%. The study, taken as a whole, reports: Later genetic work tied a missense DCLRE1C variant to beta-chain V and J trimming. Donor immune exposure was known only as CMV serostatus. Highest at DRB1 and lowest at HLA-C, TCR association rates differed among HLA loci in a later analysis.

The CDR3 length is 16 residues. V was pared by 4 bases and J by 4 bases, with 7 bases of the junction left unmatched. CDR1 and CDR2 (germline): SGHRS, YFSETQ. The chain combines TRBV5-1 with TRBJ2-4; 11 nucleotides line up with TRBD1. The TCR was taken from a man younger than 35 in good health and CMV-seronegative. Sequenced: PBMCs. The CDR3 DNA sequence: TGCGCCAGCAGCCCTGGACAGGGGGCGGGTAAAAACATTCAGTACTTC. Protein product: CASSPGQGAGKNIQYF.